The source of this T cell receptor (beta chain) is a study of CD8 T cell repertoires and HIV-1 epitope variants. At the level of the study: Twenty-five autologous and known Gag and Nef epitope variant peptides each stimulated T cells separately. A 10-day culture received IL-2, IL-7 and IL-15 on days 3 and 7. The baseline condition was 1M T cells left uncultured.

TCRdb keeps only in-frame clones here, not all; method: immunoSEQ multiplex PCR. The sample shows 90,000 or so clones, roughly four fifths of them seen only once. There are 15 residues in the CDR3. The germline V gene has CDR1 SGHDT and CDR2 YYEEEE. V lost 5 bases, J lost 2 bases, and 17 bases lay in between. Sequencing used uncultured baseline CD8+ T cells from peripheral blood mononuclear cells (PBMCs). This chain joins TRBV5-6 and TRBJ2-7; no definite D call. This TCR was recovered from a male donor with HIV. CDR3 residues: CASSLAGVEAYEQYF. The CDR3, as DNA: TGTGCCAGCAGTCTTGCAGGAGTAGAAGCCTACGAGCAGTACTTC.